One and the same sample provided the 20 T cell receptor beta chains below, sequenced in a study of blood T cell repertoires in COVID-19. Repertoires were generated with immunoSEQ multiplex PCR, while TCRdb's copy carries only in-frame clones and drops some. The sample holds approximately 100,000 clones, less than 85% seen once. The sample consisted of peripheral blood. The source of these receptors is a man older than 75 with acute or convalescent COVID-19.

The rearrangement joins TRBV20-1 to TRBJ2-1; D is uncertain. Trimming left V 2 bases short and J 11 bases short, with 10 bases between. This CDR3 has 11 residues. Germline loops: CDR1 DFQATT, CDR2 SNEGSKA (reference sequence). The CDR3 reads CSARLQKKQFF. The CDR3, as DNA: TGCAGTGCTAGACTTCAGAAGAAGCAGTTCTTC.

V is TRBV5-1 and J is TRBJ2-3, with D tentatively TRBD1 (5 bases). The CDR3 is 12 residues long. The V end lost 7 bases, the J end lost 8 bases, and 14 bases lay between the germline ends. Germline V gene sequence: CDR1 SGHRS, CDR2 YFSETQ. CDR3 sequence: CASGQGQGTQYF. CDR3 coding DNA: TGCGCCAGCGGGCAGGGCCAGGGTACGCAGTATTTT. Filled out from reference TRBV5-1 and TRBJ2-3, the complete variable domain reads KAGVTQTPRYLIKTRGQQVTLSCSPISGHRSVSWYQQTPGQGLQFLFEYFSETQRNKGNFPGRFSGRQFSNSRSEMNVSTLELGDSALYLCASGQGQGTQYFGPGTRLTVL.

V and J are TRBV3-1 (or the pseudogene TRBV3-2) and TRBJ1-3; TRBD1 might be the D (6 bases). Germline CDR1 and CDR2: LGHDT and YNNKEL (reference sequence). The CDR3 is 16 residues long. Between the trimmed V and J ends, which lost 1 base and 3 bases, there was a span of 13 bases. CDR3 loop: CASSQGGGGHGNTIYF. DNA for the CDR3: TGTGCCAGCAGCCAAGGTGGCGGGGGCCATGGAAACACCATATATTTT.

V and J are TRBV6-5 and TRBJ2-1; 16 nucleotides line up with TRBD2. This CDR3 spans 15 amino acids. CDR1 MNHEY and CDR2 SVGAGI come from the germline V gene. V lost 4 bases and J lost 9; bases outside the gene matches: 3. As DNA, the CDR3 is TGTGCCAGCAGTTGGGGACTAGCGGGAGGGAGTGAGCAGTTCTTC. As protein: CASSWGLAGGSEQFF.

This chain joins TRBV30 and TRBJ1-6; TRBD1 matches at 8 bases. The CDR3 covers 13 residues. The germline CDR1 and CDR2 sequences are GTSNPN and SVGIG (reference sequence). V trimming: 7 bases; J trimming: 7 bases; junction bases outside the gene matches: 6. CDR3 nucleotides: TGTGCCTTTTCCGGGACAGGCAATTCACCCCTCCACTTT. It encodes CAFSGTGNSPLHF.

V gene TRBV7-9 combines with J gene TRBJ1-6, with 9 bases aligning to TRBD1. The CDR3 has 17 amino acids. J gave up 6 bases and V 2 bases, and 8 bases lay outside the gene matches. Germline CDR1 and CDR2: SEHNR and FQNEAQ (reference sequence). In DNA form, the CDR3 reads TGTGCCAGCAGCTTACTACCGATGGGACAGGGTAATTCACCCCTCCACTTT. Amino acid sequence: CASSLLPMGQGNSPLHF. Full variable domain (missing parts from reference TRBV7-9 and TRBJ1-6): DTGVSQNPRHKITKRGQNVTFRCDPISEHNRLYWYRQTLGQGPEFLTYFQNEAQLEKSRLLSDRFSAERPKGSFSTLEIQRTEQGDSAMYLCASSLLPMGQGNSPLHFGNGTRLTVT.

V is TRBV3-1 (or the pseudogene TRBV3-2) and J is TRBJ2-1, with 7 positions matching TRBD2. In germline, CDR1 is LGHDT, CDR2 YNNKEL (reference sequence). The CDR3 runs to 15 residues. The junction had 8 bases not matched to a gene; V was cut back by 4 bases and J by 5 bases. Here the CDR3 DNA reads TGTGCCAGCAGCCTCCTTGGGGCGGGGGACAATGAGCAGTTCTTC. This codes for CASSLLGAGDNEQFF.

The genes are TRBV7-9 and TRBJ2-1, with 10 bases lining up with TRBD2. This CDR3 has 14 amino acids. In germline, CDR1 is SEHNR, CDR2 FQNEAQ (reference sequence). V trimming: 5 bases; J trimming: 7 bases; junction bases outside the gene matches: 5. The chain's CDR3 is CASSPSGSTNEQFF. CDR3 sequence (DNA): TGTGCCAGCAGCCCTAGCGGGAGTACGAATGAGCAGTTCTTC.

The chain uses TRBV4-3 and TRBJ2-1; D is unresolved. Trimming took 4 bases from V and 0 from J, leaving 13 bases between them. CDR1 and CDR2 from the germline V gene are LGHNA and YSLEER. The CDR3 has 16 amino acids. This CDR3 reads CASSPQAPRSYNEQFF. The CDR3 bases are TGCGCCAGCAGCCCCCAAGCCCCCCGCTCCTACAATGAGCAGTTCTTC.

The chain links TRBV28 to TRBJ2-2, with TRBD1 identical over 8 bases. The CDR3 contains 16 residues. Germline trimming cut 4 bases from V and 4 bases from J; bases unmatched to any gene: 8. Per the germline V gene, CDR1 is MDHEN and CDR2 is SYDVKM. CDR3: CASSWVGQGGTGELFF. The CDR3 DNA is TGTGCCAGCAGTTGGGTAGGACAGGGTGGCACCGGGGAGCTGTTTTTT.

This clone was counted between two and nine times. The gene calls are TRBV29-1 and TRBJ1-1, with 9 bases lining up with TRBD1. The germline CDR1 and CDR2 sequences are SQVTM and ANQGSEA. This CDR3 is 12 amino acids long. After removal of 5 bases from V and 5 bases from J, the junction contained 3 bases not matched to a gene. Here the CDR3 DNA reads TGCAGCGTTCGACAGGGGGAGACTGAAGCTTTCTTT. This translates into CSVRQGETEAFF.

The CDR3 is CASSSNRGPYEQYF. CDR3 bases: TGTGCCAGCAGTTCAAACAGGGGGCCGTACGAGCAGTACTTC. The chain couples TRBV6-6 to TRBJ2-7, with 9 bases aligning to TRBD1. CDR3 length: 14 residues. Looked up from germline, CDR1 is MNHNY and CDR2 is SVGAGI (reference sequence). Germline trimming cut 4 bases from V and 4 bases from J; bases unmatched to any gene: 5.

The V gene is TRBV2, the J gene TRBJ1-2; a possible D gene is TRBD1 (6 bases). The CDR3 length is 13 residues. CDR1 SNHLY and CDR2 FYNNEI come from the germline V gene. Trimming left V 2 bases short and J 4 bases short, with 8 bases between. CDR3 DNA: TGTGCCAGCAGTGAATCACAGGGCTATGGCTACACCTTC. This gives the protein CASSESQGYGYTF. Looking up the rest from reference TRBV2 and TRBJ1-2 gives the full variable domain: EPEVTQTPSHQVTQMGQEVILRCVPISNHLYFYWYRQILGQKVEFLVSFYNNEISEKSEIFDDQFSVERPDGSNFTLKIRSTKLEDSAMYFCASSESQGYGYTFGSGTRLTVV.

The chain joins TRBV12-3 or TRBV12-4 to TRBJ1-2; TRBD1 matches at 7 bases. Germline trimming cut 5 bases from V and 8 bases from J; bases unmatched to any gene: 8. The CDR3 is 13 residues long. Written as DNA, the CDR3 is TGTGCCAGCAGTAAAACAGGGGCGGTCGGCTACACCTTC. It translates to CASSKTGAVGYTF.

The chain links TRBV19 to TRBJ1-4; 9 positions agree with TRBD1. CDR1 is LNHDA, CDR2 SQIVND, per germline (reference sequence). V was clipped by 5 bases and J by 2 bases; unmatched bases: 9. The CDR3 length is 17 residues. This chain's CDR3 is CASSLGQGAPTNEKLFF. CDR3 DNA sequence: TGTGCCAGTAGTCTGGGACAGGGAGCGCCTACTAATGAAAAACTGTTTTTT.

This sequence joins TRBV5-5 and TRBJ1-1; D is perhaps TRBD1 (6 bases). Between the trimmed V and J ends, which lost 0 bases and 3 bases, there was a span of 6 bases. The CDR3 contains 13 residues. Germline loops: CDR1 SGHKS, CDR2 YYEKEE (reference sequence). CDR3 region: CASSLAGDTEAFF. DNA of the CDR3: TGTGCCAGCAGCTTGGCAGGGGACACTGAAGCTTTCTTT.

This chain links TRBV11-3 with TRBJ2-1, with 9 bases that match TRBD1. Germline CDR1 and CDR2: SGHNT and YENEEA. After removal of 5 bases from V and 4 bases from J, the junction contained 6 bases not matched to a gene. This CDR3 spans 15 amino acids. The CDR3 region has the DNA TGTGCCAGCAGCGTCCGGGACAGGGAATACAATGAGCAGTTCTTC. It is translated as CASSVRDREYNEQFF.

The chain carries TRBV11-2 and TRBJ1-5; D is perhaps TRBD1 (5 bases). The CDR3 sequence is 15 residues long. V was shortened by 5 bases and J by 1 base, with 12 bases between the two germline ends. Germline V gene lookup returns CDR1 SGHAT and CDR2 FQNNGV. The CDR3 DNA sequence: TGTGCCAGCAGCCTTTCGGCAGGGAGCAATCAGCCCCAGCATTTT. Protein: CASSLSAGSNQPQHF.

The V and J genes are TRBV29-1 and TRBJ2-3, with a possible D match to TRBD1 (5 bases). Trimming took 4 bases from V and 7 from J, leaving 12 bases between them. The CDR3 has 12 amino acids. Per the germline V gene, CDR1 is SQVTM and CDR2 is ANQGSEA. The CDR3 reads CSVAQDLNTQYF. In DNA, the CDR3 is TGCAGCGTTGCACAGGACCTCAATACGCAGTATTTT.

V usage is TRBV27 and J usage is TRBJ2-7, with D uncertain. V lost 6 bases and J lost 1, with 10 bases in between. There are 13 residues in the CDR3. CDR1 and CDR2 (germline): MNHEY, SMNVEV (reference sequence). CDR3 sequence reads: CASRLGNSYEQYF. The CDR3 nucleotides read TGTGCCAGCAGGTTGGGCAATTCCTACGAGCAGTACTTC.